The 23 T cell receptor beta chains below were found in one sample sequenced in a study of identical twins. TCRdb re-derived calls from the 5' RACE reads in MiXCR, one entry per CDR3 protein. The sample records about 200,000 distinct CDR3 sequences, 6.5% to 8% being singletons. These same data were also listed under a study on T cells expressing NK-cell markers.

Sequenced material: CD8+ T cells sorted from blood. These receptors originate from a woman between 18 and 30 years old in good health.

This clonotype was counted at least ten times. The chain employs TRBV7-8 and TRBJ1-2; no clear D gene. The CDR3 spans 16 residues. Per germline, CDR1 SGHVS and CDR2 FQNEAQ. The V gene lost 2 bases and the J gene lost 4 bases, with 17 bases spanning the gap. The CDR3 region has the DNA TGTGCCAGCAGCTTACTCCCTTCAACGGGGATCTATGGCTACACCTTC. It specifies CASSLLPSTGIYGYTF.

The CDR3 protein is CASRGRGNQPQHF. In nucleotides, the CDR3 is TGTGCCAGCAGAGGACGGGGAAATCAGCCCCAGCATTTT. The V and J genes are TRBV27 and TRBJ1-5; unclear D gene. This CDR3 region has 13 residues. The ends were cut back, 6 bases at V and 4 bases at J, with 10 bases in the middle. CDR1 and CDR2 (germline): MNHEY, SMNVEV (reference sequence).

This clonotype was found a few times. The chain recombines TRBV9 with TRBJ2-2, with D possibly TRBD2 on 5 matching bases. V was clipped by 3 bases and J by 7 bases, with 10 bases between them. Germline CDR1 is SGDLS and CDR2 is YYNGEE. The CDR3 is made up of 13 amino acids. This chain's CDR3 is CASSALLDGELFF. For the CDR3, the DNA is TGTGCCAGCAGCGCCTTACTAGACGGGGAGCTGTTTTTT.

There are many counts of this clonotype. The chain combines TRBV29-1 with TRBJ2-5; 11 nucleotides align to TRBD2. The CDR3 extends over 14 amino acids. Germline CDR1 and CDR2: SQVTM and ANQGSEA. With 6 bases clipped from V and 0 bases from J, the junction kept 3 bases outside the gene matches. CDR3 loop: CSVGLAVYQETQYF. For the CDR3, the DNA is TGCAGCGTGGGACTAGCGGTATACCAAGAGACCCAGTACTTC.

This clonotype was detected only a few times. The chain employs TRBV7-9 and TRBJ2-1; D is possibly TRBD2 (6 bases). Germline CDR1 reads SEHNR; CDR2 reads FQNEAQ (reference sequence). Deletions cut 8 bases from V and 7 bases from J, with 15 bases between. The CDR3 runs to 13 residues. CDR3 loop: CASLRDSPNEQFF. The CDR3 bases are TGTGCCAGCCTCCGGGACTCACCAAATGAGCAGTTCTTC.

This clonotype has at least ten counts. J is TRBJ1-5 and V is TRBV9; D is unclear. Looked up from germline, CDR1 is SGDLS and CDR2 is YYNGEE. Trimming took off 4 bases at V and 4 bases at J, with 9 bases between the two ends. The CDR3 is 13 residues long. For the CDR3, the DNA is TGTGCCAGCAGCCCCGGAGGTAATCAGCCCCAGCATTTT. This translates into CASSPGGNQPQHF.

This chain uses TRBV6-2 or TRBV6-3 with TRBJ2-7; 8 bases are a match to TRBD2. The length of the CDR3 is 14 residues. Per germline, CDR1 MNHEY and CDR2 SVGEGT. The J segment lost 2 bases and the V segment lost 3 bases, leaving 3 bases of the junction unmatched. CDR3 in DNA: TGTGCCAGCAGTTATGCGGGAGGAGCCTACGAGCAGTACTTC. It yields the protein CASSYAGGAYEQYF.

The chain couples TRBV6-2 or TRBV6-3 to TRBJ2-3; 8 bases line up with TRBD2. The germline V gene encodes CDR1 MNHEY and CDR2 SVGEGT. V shed 6 bases, J shed 2 bases, and the junction held 7 bases outside the gene matches. The CDR3 has 15 amino acids. The CDR3 bases are TGTGCCAGCAGGCCCGGGACTAGGCCCACAGATACGCAGTATTTT. It yields the protein CASRPGTRPTDTQYF.

This clonotype has only a few counts. CDR3 DNA sequence: TGTGCCAGCAGTTACTCCGCCAGGGGTATTGAAGCTTTCTTT. This codes for CASSYSARGIEAFF. The chain combines TRBV6-5 with TRBJ1-1; tentative D call: TRBD1 (6 bases). The CDR3 contains 14 residues. Trimming cost V 0 bases and J 7 bases, with 12 bases left between them. Germline assignment: CDR1 MNHEY and CDR2 SVGAGI.

V gene TRBV9 combines with J gene TRBJ1-1; perhaps TRBD1 as D (6 bases). V shed 3 bases and J shed 1 base, with 10 bases lying between them. Germline V lookup: CDR1 SGDLS, CDR2 YYNGEE. This CDR3 contains 14 residues. The CDR3 is CASSDDRTNTEAFF. The CDR3 DNA is TGTGCCAGCAGCGACGACAGGACGAACACTGAAGCTTTCTTT.

V and J are TRBV30 and TRBJ2-2; D gene unclear. V was clipped by 2 bases and J by 3 bases, with 4 bases between them. Germline CDR1 reads GTSNPN; CDR2 reads SVGIG (reference sequence). The CDR3 covers 12 residues. Here the CDR3 reads CAWSLDTGELFF. CDR3 in DNA: TGTGCCTGGAGTTTGGACACCGGGGAGCTGTTTTTT.

This chain links TRBV5-5 with TRBJ2-1, with 9 bases that match TRBD2. This CDR3 is built from 17 residues. The germline V gene encodes CDR1 SGHKS and CDR2 YYEKEE (reference sequence). V lost 1 base to trimming and J lost 2 bases; unmatched junction nucleotides: 7. The CDR3 is CASSLIAGGPPYNEQFF. In DNA form, the CDR3 reads TGTGCCAGCAGCTTGATCGCGGGAGGGCCGCCCTACAATGAGCAGTTCTTC.

The V gene is TRBV29-1, the J gene TRBJ2-3; possible D gene TRBD2, 5 bases. V was pared by 4 bases and J by 1 base, with 12 bases between. Germline assignment: CDR1 SQVTM and CDR2 ANQGSEA. This CDR3 is 14 amino acids long. The chain's CDR3 is CSVGIGVGTDTQYF. CDR3 DNA sequence: TGCAGCGTTGGCATCGGGGTTGGCACAGATACGCAGTATTTT.

A few counts support this clonotype. V and J are TRBV4-3 and TRBJ2-2, with D perhaps TRBD1 (6 bases). Trimming took off 0 bases at V and 5 bases at J, with 10 bases between the two ends. This CDR3 comprises 15 residues. Germline V gene lookup returns CDR1 LGHNA and CDR2 YSLEER. In DNA, the CDR3 is TGCGCCAGCAGCCAAGATCAGGGGCCGACCGGGGAGCTGTTTTTT. Protein: CASSQDQGPTGELFF.

The rearrangement uses TRBV4-2 and TRBJ2-2, with 13 bases matching TRBD2. Trimming removed 1 base from V and 0 bases from J; junction bases left unmatched: 5. The CDR3 consists of 19 residues. Germline assignment: CDR1 LGHNA and CDR2 YNFKEQ. CDR3 amino acids: CASSQGLAGGHANTGELFF. Written as DNA, the CDR3 is TGTGCCAGCAGCCAAGGACTAGCGGGGGGCCATGCGAACACCGGGGAGCTGTTTTTT.

The rearrangement joins TRBV11-2 to TRBJ2-7, with a possible D match to TRBD2 (5 bases). This CDR3 comprises 12 residues. Trimming stripped 5 bases from V and 7 bases from J, with 12 bases between. Germline V gene sequence: CDR1 SGHAT, CDR2 FQNNGV. The CDR3 DNA reads as TGTGCCAGCAGCAGGACCCGCGGGGAGCAGTACTTC. Translation: CASSRTRGEQYF.

The chain uses TRBV5-1 and TRBJ2-5; no clear D. The CDR3 loop spans 13 amino acids. Germline loops: CDR1 SGHRS, CDR2 YFSETQ. Trimming left V 2 bases short and J 2 bases short, with 7 bases between. CDR3 amino acids: CASSLGFQETQYF. CDR3 coding DNA: TGCGCCAGCAGCTTAGGCTTTCAAGAGACCCAGTACTTC. The full variable domain, in which reference TRBV5-1 and TRBJ2-5 provide the parts outside the CDR3, is KAGVTQTPRYLIKTRGQQVTLSCSPISGHRSVSWYQQTPGQGLQFLFEYFSETQRNKGNFPGRFSGRQFSNSRSEMNVSTLELGDSALYLCASSLGFQETQYFGPGTRLLVL.

The chain has TRBV19 and TRBJ2-1, with D possibly being TRBD1 (5 bases). V lost 5 bases and J lost 7, with 12 bases in between. This CDR3 has 13 amino acids. Germline V gene sequence: CDR1 LNHDA, CDR2 SQIVND (reference sequence). This chain's CDR3 is CASSAQGGNEQFF. In DNA, the CDR3 is TGTGCCAGTAGTGCCCAGGGTGGTAATGAGCAGTTCTTC.

V usage is TRBV3-1 and J usage is TRBJ1-4; D is unclear. Per the germline V gene, CDR1 is LGHDT and CDR2 is YNNKEL (reference sequence). CDR3 length equals 13 residues. Between the trimmed V and J ends, which lost 4 bases and 5 bases, there was a span of 8 bases. CDR3 protein: CASSPLGNEKLFF. The CDR3 DNA reads as TGTGCCAGCAGCCCTCTGGGAAATGAAAAACTGTTTTTT.

Only a few counts were recorded for this clonotype. The CDR3 nucleotides are TGTGCCAGCAGTCCGGGACAGGGGGTGGATACGCAGTATTTT. Protein sequence: CASSPGQGVDTQYF. The V and J genes are TRBV12-3 or TRBV12-4 and TRBJ2-3; the match to TRBD1 covers 11 bases. This CDR3 spans 14 amino acids. Trimming at V came to 5 bases and at J to 6 bases, leaving 4 bases not matched to a gene.

This clonotype was counted a few times. The chain uses TRBV20-1 and TRBJ1-1; D gene unclear. The V end lost 8 bases, the J end lost 0 bases, and 13 bases lay between the germline ends. The CDR3 sequence is 13 residues long. Germline assignment: CDR1 DFQATT and CDR2 SNEGSKA (reference sequence). CDR3 coding DNA: TGCAGTTGTACTACGGCAATGAACACTGAAGCTTTCTTT. Encoded protein: CSCTTAMNTEAFF.

The rearrangement links TRBV5-1 to TRBJ2-1; D gene ambiguous. The CDR3 spans 14 residues. The germline V gene has CDR1 SGHRS and CDR2 YFSETQ. Trimming shortened V by 3 bases and J by 8 bases, and 15 bases separated the two germline ends. CDR3 sequence reads: CASSSFNVADEQFF. The CDR3 DNA is TGCGCCAGCAGCTCCTTCAACGTTGCCGATGAGCAGTTCTTC.

The sample holds a few counts of this clonotype. V gene TRBV7-8 combines with J gene TRBJ2-5; no clear D gene. Trimming removed 1 base at V and 2 bases at J, with 11 bases between. CDR3 length: 15 amino acids. Germline CDR1 reads SGHVS; CDR2 reads FQNEAQ. The CDR3 coding sequence is TGTGCCAGCAGCTTAGAACTTCCTCTTCAAGAGACCCAGTACTTC. Translating it yields CASSLELPLQETQYF.